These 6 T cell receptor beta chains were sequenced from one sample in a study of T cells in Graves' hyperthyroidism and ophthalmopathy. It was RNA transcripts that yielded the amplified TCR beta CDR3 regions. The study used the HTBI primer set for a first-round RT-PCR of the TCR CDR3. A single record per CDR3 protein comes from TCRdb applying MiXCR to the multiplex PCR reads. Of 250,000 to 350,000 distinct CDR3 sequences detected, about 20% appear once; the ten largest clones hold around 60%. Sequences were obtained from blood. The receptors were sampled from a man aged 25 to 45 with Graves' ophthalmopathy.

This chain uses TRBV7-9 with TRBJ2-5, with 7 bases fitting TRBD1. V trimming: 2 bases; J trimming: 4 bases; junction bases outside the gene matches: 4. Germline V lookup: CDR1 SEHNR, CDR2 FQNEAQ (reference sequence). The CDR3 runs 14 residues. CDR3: CASSLWDRPETQYF. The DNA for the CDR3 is TGTGCCAGCAGCTTATGGGACAGACCAGAGACCCAGTACTTC. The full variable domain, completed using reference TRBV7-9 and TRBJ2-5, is DTGVSQNPRHKITKRGQNVTFRCDPISEHNRLYWYRQTLGQGPEFLTYFQNEAQLEKSRLLSDRFSAERPKGSFSTLEIQRTEQGDSAMYLCASSLWDRPETQYFGPGTRLLVL.

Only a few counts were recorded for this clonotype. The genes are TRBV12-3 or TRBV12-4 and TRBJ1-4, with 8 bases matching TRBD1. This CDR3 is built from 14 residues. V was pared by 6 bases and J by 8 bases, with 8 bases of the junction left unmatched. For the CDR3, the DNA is TGTGCCAGCAGCCTGACAGGGGTTGGGGAAAAACTGTTTTTT. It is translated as CASSLTGVGEKLFF.

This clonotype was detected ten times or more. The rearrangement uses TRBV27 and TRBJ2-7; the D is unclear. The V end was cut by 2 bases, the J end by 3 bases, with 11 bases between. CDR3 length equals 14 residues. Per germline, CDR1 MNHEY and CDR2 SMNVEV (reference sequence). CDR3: CASSLHGRDYEQYF. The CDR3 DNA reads TGTGCCAGCAGTTTACACGGTCGCGACTACGAGCAGTACTTC.

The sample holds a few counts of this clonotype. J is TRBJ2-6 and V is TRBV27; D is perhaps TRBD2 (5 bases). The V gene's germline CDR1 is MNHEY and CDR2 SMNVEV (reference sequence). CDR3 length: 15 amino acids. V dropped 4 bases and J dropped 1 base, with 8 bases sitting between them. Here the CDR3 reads CASSSGGSGANVLTF. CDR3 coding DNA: TGTGCCAGCAGTTCAGGAGGTTCTGGGGCCAACGTCCTGACTTTC.

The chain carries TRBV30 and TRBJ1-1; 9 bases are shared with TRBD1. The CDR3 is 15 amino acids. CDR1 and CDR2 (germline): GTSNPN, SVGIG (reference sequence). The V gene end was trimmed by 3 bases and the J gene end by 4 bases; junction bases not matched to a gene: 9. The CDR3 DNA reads TGTGCCTGGAGGGGAATGGGGACAGGGTCCACTGAAGCTTTCTTT. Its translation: CAWRGMGTGSTEAFF.

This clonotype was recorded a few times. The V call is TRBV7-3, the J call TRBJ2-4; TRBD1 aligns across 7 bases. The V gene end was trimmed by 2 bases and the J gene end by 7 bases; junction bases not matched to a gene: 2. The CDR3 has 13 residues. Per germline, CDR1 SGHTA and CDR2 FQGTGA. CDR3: CASSLEQGNIQYF. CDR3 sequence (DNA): TGTGCCAGCAGCTTAGAACAGGGGAACATTCAGTACTTC.